The 24 T cell receptor beta chains listed next were all sequenced from one sample in a study of HIV-infected patients and healthy controls. The repertoire came from unfractionated whole blood and reflected all unsorted peripheral T cells. Alpha and beta constant-region primers primed reverse transcription of around 550 ng RNA. Separate chain-specific third strand synthesis with multiplexing indices produced the alpha and beta libraries. TCRdb passed the 5' RACE reads through MiXCR, listing each CDR3 protein once. Among roughly 9,100 distinct CDR3 sequences listed, around 5.4% were seen once. Sequencing was performed on blood. The receptor source for this set is an adult in good health.

Sample share makes this clonotype medium-sized (0.01 to 0.1%). The rearrangement links TRBV5-1 to TRBJ2-3, with D uncertain. CDR1 and CDR2 from the germline V gene are SGHRS and YFSETQ. This CDR3 is 15 amino acids long. V was trimmed by 0 bases and J by 0 bases, leaving 8 bases between them. CDR3 region: CASSLDNPSTDTQYF. In DNA form, the CDR3 reads TGCGCCAGCAGCTTGGACAATCCTAGCACAGATACGCAGTATTTT.

By frequency in the sample, this clonotype is medium-sized. V is TRBV7-9 and J is TRBJ1-1, with D unclear. Per the germline V gene, CDR1 is SEHNR and CDR2 is FQNEAQ (reference sequence). The CDR3 is made up of 12 amino acids. The germline V and J ends were trimmed by 4 bases and 9 bases, with 12 bases remaining between them. The CDR3 DNA follows: TGTGCCAGCAGCTCCGACCGGAGTAAAGCTTTCTTT. As protein: CASSSDRSKAFF.

This clonotype is classed as medium-sized. The chain links TRBV14 to TRBJ1-4; TRBD1 matches 11 bases. The germline gives CDR1 SGHDN, CDR2 FVKESK. V was pared by 4 bases and J by 6 bases, with 7 bases of the junction left unmatched. The CDR3 extends over 16 amino acids. CDR3: CASSPLGQGADEKLFF. The CDR3 DNA follows: TGTGCCAGCAGCCCCCTAGGACAGGGGGCGGATGAAAAACTGTTTTTT.

This clonotype was found many times. The rearrangement joins TRBV27 to TRBJ1-2; 7 bases agree with TRBD1. This CDR3 spans 14 amino acids. CDR1 is MNHEY and CDR2 is SMNVEV in the germline V gene (reference sequence). The ends lost 4 bases at V and 2 bases at J; junction bases unmatched: 4. CDR3 sequence reads: CASSYKGANYGYTF. DNA of the CDR3: TGTGCCAGCAGTTATAAGGGGGCGAACTATGGCTACACCTTC.

This sequence joins TRBV6-5 and TRBJ2-5; 8 bases are a match to TRBD1. CDR3 size: 15 residues. The germline gives CDR1 MNHEY, CDR2 SVGAGI. V lost 0 bases, J lost 5 bases, and 5 bases stayed unmatched. The CDR3 bases are TGTGCCAGCAGTTACTCGAATGCAGGGGGCGAGACCCAGTACTTC. Amino acids: CASSYSNAGGETQYF.

This clonotype rates as medium-sized (0.01 to 0.1%). The chain combines TRBV7-2 with TRBJ2-7; D might be TRBD2 (5 bases). The CDR3 is 14 amino acids. V was shortened by 4 bases and J by 0 bases, with 10 bases between the two germline ends. Germline V gene data show CDR1 as SGHTA and CDR2 as FQGNSA. CDR3 nucleotide sequence: TGTGCCAGCAGCTCACGAGGGAGCTCCTACGAGCAGTACTTC. Its translation is CASSSRGSSYEQYF.

This clonotype was counted at least ten times. This rearrangement joins TRBV6-7 to TRBJ2-3; weak D call: TRBD2 (6 bases). TRBV6-7 is marked as an open reading frame, function uncertain. Trimming left V 2 bases short and J 2 bases short, with 20 bases between. This CDR3 contains 18 residues. The CDR3 loop is CASSYPAPGGGPTDTQYF. Written as DNA, the CDR3 is TGTGCCAGCAGTTACCCGGCTCCCGGGGGTGGCCCCACAGATACGCAGTATTTT.

In its sample, this clonotype ranks as medium-sized. The chain is built from TRBV5-4 and TRBJ2-2; D is perhaps TRBD1 (8 bases). Germline V gene data show CDR1 as SGHNT and CDR2 as YYREEE (reference sequence). V lost 5 bases, J lost 1 base, and 15 bases lay in between. CDR3 length: 16 amino acids. In DNA form, the CDR3 reads TGTGCCAGCAGTTGGAGCGGGACAGGGAACACCGGGGAGCTGTTTTTT. Translation: CASSWSGTGNTGELFF.

This clonotype was recorded at least ten times. This rearrangement joins TRBV29-1 to TRBJ1-1; D gene uncertain. V lost 4 bases to trimming and J lost 2 bases, with 11 bases between them. CDR1 and CDR2 (germline): SQVTM, ANQGSEA. CDR3 size: 13 residues. CDR3 sequence: CSVGRQANTEAFF. For the CDR3, the DNA is TGCAGCGTTGGACGCCAGGCTAACACTGAAGCTTTCTTT.

The table lists this clonotype with many counts. The chain is built from TRBV19 and TRBJ2-7; D remains ambiguous. CDR1 is LNHDA and CDR2 is SQIVND in the germline V gene (reference sequence). Trimming stripped 5 bases from V and 4 bases from J, with 15 bases between. This CDR3 comprises 14 residues. As DNA, the CDR3 is TGTGCCAGTAGTCCCTCTTTTGACGGATACGAGCAGTACTTC. Residues: CASSPSFDGYEQYF.

By share of the sample, this clonotype is medium-sized. This chain joins TRBV12-3 or TRBV12-4 and TRBJ2-4; the match to TRBD2 covers 9 bases. V dropped 7 bases and J dropped 7; count of bases not matched to a gene: 8. This CDR3 is 14 amino acids long. The CDR3 reads CASNPGLAANIQYF. DNA of the CDR3: TGTGCCAGCAATCCGGGACTAGCTGCCAACATTCAGTACTTC.

This clonotype ranks as medium-sized. V usage is TRBV7-9 and J usage is TRBJ2-1; 15 bases fit TRBD2. After removal of 4 bases from V and 0 bases from J, the junction contained 10 bases not matched to a gene. CDR1 is SEHNR and CDR2 is FQNEAQ in the germline V gene (reference sequence). The CDR3 totals 20 residues. CDR3 residues: CASSSDGTSGRWSSYNEQFF. DNA of the CDR3: TGTGCCAGCAGCTCGGATGGGACTAGCGGGAGGTGGAGCTCCTACAATGAGCAGTTCTTC.

Judged by abundance, this clonotype is medium-sized. The V and J genes are TRBV7-2 and TRBJ1-1; 7 bases agree with TRBD1. The CDR3 is made up of 14 amino acids. V shed 5 bases, J shed 1 base, and the junction held 4 bases outside the gene matches. The germline V gene encodes CDR1 SGHTA and CDR2 FQGNSA. The CDR3 loop reads CASSKGTANTEAFF. CDR3 bases: TGTGCCAGCAGCAAGGGGACAGCGAACACTGAAGCTTTCTTT.

This clonotype is judged medium-sized (0.01 to 0.1%). The V call is TRBV7-9, the J call TRBJ1-4, with D unclear. The V end lost 6 bases, the J end lost 0 bases, and 11 bases lay between the germline ends. This CDR3 contains 15 residues. The germline V gene has CDR1 SEHNR and CDR2 FQNEAQ (reference sequence). The CDR3 spells CASSPGLSTNEKLFF. CDR3 sequence (DNA): TGTGCCAGCAGTCCAGGACTTTCAACTAATGAAAAACTGTTTTTT.

This clonotype was seen ten or more times. This chain links TRBV28 with TRBJ1-5, with D possibly being TRBD1 (5 bases). The CDR3 runs to 15 residues. Trimming took off 1 base at V and 6 bases at J, with 13 bases between the two ends. CDR1 is MDHEN and CDR2 is SYDVKM in the germline V gene. CDR3 sequence (DNA): TGTGCCAGCAGTTTATCGTCCAGGGAAGGTCAGCCCCAGCATTTT. Protein: CASSLSSREGQPQHF.

This clonotype was counted a few times. The chain joins TRBV4-3 to TRBJ2-4, with TRBD1 as a possible D gene (7 bases). Germline CDR1 LGHNA, CDR2 YSLEER. Trimming stripped 0 bases from V and 8 bases from J, with 23 bases between. CDR3 size: 18 residues. The CDR3 bases are TGCGCCAGCAGCCAAGATACATCGCAGGGGGGATTGGGAGACATTCAGTACTTC. Its protein is CASSQDTSQGGLGDIQYF.

Within the sample, this clonotype is medium-sized. J is TRBJ2-1 and V is TRBV6-5; perhaps TRBD1 as D (6 bases). V shed 5 bases and J shed 3 bases, with 14 bases lying between them. This CDR3 comprises 15 residues. Germline CDR1 is MNHEY and CDR2 is SVGAGI. The CDR3 DNA follows: TGTGCCAGCAGTCTCGAAGGGGGTGGCTACAATGAGCAGTTCTTC. It is translated as CASSLEGGGYNEQFF.

This clonotype is classed as medium-sized. The chain couples TRBV6-5 to TRBJ2-6; the D call may be TRBD1 or TRBD2 (5 bases each). The CDR3 extends over 17 amino acids. Trimming pared 3 bases from V and 3 bases from J, leaving 15 bases between. Germline V gene lookup returns CDR1 MNHEY and CDR2 SVGAGI. CDR3 nucleotides: TGTGCCAGCAGTTATCGGGACCTTAGCTTTGGGGCCAACGTCCTGACTTTC. Translated: CASSYRDLSFGANVLTF.

By share, this clonotype ranks as medium-sized. The J gene is TRBJ2-6, the V gene TRBV7-9; D gene uncertain. Germline V gene sequence: CDR1 SEHNR, CDR2 FQNEAQ (reference sequence). Trimming shortened V by 5 bases and J by 0 bases, and 8 bases separated the two germline ends. This CDR3 contains 15 residues. CDR3 residues: CASSLPNSGANVLTF. The CDR3, as DNA: TGTGCCAGCAGCCTACCGAACTCTGGGGCCAACGTCCTGACTTTC.

This clonotype is labeled as medium-sized. The rearrangement joins TRBV28 to TRBJ2-7; D ambiguous. The germline CDR1 and CDR2 sequences are MDHEN and SYDVKM. This CDR3 is 18 amino acids long. V lost 5 bases and J lost 2, with 25 bases in between. The CDR3 DNA sequence: TGTGCCAGCAGTCCCCCCAGACCCCTTGTGGCACCAACCTACGAGCAGTACTTC. Translated: CASSPPRPLVAPTYEQYF.

This clonotype was seen at least ten times. J is TRBJ1-1 and V is TRBV27; no firm D call. The CDR3 runs to 15 residues. Trimming removed 0 bases at V and 4 bases at J, with 12 bases between. Germline CDR1 reads MNHEY; CDR2 reads SMNVEV (reference sequence). As DNA, the CDR3 is TGTGCCAGCAGTTTATCCCCTACAACGAGCACTGAAGCTTTCTTT. This translates into CASSLSPTTSTEAFF.

By share, this clonotype counts as medium-sized. The rearrangement links TRBV7-2 to TRBJ2-6; no clear D. CDR3 length: 14 residues. Trimming shortened V by 5 bases and J by 4 bases, and 9 bases separated the two germline ends. Germline V gives CDR1 SGHTA, CDR2 FQGNSA. The chain's CDR3 is CASSPVDGANVLTF. The CDR3 coding sequence is TGTGCCAGCAGCCCCGTGGACGGGGCCAACGTCCTGACTTTC.

This clonotype was seen a few times. The chain carries TRBV28 and TRBJ2-7; D gene uncertain. In germline, CDR1 is MDHEN, CDR2 SYDVKM. CDR3 length: 12 residues. V lost 5 bases to trimming and J lost 0 bases, with 5 bases between them. CDR3 in amino acids: CASSPSSYEQYF. Written as DNA, the CDR3 is TGTGCCAGCAGTCCGAGCTCCTACGAGCAGTACTTC. Using reference TRBV28 and TRBJ2-7 for the parts outside the CDR3, the full variable domain is DVKVTQSSRYLVKRTGEKVFLECVQDMDHENMFWYRQDPGLGLRLIYFSYDVKMKEKGDIPEGYSVSREKKERFSLILESASTNQTSMYLCASSPSSYEQYFGPGTRLTVT.

Within the sample, this clonotype is medium-sized. The chain is built from TRBV6-5 and TRBJ2-1; 8 positions match TRBD1. Germline V gene sequence: CDR1 MNHEY, CDR2 SVGAGI. Trimming at V came to 6 bases and at J to 7 bases, leaving 5 bases not matched to a gene. CDR3 size: 13 residues. The CDR3 here is CASSRTGQNEQFF. In nucleotides, the CDR3 is TGTGCCAGCAGCAGGACAGGGCAGAATGAGCAGTTCTTC.